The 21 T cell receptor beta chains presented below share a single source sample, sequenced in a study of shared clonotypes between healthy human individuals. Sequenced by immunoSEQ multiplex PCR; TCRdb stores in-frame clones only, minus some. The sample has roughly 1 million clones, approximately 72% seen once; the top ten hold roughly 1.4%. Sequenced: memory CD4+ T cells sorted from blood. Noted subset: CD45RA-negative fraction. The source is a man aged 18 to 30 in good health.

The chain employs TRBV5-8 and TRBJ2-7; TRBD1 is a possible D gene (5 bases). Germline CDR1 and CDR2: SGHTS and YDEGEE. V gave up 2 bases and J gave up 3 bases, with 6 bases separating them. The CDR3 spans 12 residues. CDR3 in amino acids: CASSLQVYEQYF. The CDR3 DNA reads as TGTGCCAGCAGCTTACAGGTCTACGAGCAGTACTTC.

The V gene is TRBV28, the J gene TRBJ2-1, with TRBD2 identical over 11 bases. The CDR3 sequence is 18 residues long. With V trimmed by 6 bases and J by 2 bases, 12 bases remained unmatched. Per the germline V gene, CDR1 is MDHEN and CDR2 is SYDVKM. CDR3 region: CASSNSGGAKGAYNEQFF. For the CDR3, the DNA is TGTGCCAGCAGCAATAGCGGGGGGGCAAAGGGAGCCTACAATGAGCAGTTCTTC.

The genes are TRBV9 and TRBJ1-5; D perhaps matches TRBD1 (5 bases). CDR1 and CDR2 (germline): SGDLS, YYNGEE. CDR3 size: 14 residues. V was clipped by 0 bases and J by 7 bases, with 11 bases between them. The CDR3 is CASSVDPGGQPQHF. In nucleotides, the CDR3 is TGTGCCAGCAGCGTAGATCCCGGGGGGCAGCCCCAGCATTTT.

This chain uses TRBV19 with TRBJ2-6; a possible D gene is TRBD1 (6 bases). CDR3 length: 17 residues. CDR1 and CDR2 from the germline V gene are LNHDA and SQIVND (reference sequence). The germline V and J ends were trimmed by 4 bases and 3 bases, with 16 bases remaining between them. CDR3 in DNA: TGTGCCAGTAGTACTAATCTTGGGGGCTTTGGGGCCAACGTCCTGACTTTC. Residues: CASSTNLGGFGANVLTF.

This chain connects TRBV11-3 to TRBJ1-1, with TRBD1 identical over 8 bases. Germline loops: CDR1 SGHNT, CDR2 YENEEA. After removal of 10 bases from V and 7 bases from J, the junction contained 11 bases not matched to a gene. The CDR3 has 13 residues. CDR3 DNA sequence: TGTGCCAACCCCACAGGGGGACTAAATGAAGCTTTCTTT. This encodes CANPTGGLNEAFF.

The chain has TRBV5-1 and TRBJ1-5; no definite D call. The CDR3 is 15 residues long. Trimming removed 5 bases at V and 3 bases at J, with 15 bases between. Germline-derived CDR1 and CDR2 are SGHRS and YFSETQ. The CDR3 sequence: CASSSGRGDNQPQHF. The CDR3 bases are TGCGCCAGCAGTTCCGGGAGAGGCGACAATCAGCCCCAGCATTTT. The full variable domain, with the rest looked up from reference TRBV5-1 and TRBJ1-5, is KAGVTQTPRYLIKTRGQQVTLSCSPISGHRSVSWYQQTPGQGLQFLFEYFSETQRNKGNFPGRFSGRQFSNSRSEMNVSTLELGDSALYLCASSSGRGDNQPQHFGDGTRLSIL.

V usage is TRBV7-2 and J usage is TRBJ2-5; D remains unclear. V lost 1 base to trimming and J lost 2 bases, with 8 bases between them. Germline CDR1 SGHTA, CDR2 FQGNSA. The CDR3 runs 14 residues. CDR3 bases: TGTGCCAGCAGCTTAGTCCCTATACAAGAGACCCAGTACTTC. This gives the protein CASSLVPIQETQYF.

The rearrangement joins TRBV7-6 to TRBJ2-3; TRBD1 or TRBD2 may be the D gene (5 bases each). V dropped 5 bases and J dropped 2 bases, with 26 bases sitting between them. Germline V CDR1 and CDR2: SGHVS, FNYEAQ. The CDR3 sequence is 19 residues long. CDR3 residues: CASSLSSSPWDRYTDTQYF. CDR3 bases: TGTGCCAGCAGCCTCAGCTCCAGCCCCTGGGACCGTTACACAGATACGCAGTATTTT.

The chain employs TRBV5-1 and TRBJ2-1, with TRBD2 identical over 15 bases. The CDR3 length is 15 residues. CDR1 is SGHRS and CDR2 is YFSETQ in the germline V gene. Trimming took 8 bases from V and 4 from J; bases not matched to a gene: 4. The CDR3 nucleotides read TGCGCCAGTGGGACTAGCGGGGGGCCGTACAATGAGCAGTTCTTC. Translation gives CASGTSGGPYNEQFF.

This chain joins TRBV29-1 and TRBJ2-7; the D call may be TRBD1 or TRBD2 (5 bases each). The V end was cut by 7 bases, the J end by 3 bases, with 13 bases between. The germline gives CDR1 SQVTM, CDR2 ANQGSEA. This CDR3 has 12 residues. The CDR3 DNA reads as TGCAGCGGGGGGACCGATTACTACGAGCAGTACTTC. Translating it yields CSGGTDYYEQYF.

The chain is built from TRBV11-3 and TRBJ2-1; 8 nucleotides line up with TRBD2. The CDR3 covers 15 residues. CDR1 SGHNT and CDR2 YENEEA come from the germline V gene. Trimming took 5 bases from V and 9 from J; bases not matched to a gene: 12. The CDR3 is CASSRTRGGQGEQFF. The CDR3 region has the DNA TGTGCCAGCAGCCGGACCCGGGGGGGCCAAGGTGAGCAGTTCTTC.

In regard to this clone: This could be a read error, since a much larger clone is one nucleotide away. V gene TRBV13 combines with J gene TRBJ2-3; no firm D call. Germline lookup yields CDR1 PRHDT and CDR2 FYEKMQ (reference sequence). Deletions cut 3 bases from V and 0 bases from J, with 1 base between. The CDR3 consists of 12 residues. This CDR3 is CASSFSTDTQYF. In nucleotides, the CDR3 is TGTGCCAGCAGCTTTAGCACAGATACGCAGTATTTT. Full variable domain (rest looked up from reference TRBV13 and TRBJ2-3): AAGVIQSPRHLIKEKRETATLKCYPIPRHDTVYWYQQGPGQDPQFLISFYEKMQSDKGSIPDRFSAQQFSDYHSELNMSSLELGDSALYFCASSFSTDTQYFGPGTRLTVL.

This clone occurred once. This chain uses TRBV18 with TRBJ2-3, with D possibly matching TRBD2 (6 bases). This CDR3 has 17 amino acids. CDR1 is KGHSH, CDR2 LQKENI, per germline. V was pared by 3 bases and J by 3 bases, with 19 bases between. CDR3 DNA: TGTGCCAGCTCACCGCCCCTCGTCCGGGAGAGGACAGATACGCAGTATTTT. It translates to CASSPPLVRERTDTQYF.

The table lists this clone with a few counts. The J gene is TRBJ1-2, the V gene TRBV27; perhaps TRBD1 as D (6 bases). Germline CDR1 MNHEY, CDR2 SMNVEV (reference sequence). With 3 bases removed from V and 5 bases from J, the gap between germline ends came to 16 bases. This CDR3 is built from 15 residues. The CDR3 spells CASSFGGGAGYGYTF. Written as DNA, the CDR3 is TGTGCCAGCAGTTTCGGGGGGGGCGCAGGATATGGCTACACCTTC.

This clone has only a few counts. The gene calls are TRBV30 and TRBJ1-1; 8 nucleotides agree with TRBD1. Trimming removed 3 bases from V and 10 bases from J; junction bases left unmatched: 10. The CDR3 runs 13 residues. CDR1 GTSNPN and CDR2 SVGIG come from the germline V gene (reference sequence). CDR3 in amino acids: CAWSGTGGRRAFF. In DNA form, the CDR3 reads TGTGCCTGGAGCGGAACAGGGGGGCGGAGAGCTTTCTTT.

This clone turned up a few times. The CDR3 DNA sequence: TGTGCCAGCAACCTAGGGTTGGCGAACACCGGGGAGCTGTTTTTT. Translated, it gives CASNLGLANTGELFF. The chain recombines TRBV11-2 with TRBJ2-2; D not certain. The CDR3 extends over 15 amino acids. Looked up from germline, CDR1 is SGHAT and CDR2 is FQNNGV. V was clipped by 7 bases and J by 0 bases, with 12 bases between them. The full variable domain, with the rest looked up from reference TRBV11-2 and TRBJ2-2, is EAGVAQSPRYKIIEKRQSVAFWCNPISGHATLYWYQQILGQGPKLLIQFQNNGVVDDSQLPKDRFSAERLKGVDSTLKIQPAKLEDSAVYLCASNLGLANTGELFFGEGSRLTVL.

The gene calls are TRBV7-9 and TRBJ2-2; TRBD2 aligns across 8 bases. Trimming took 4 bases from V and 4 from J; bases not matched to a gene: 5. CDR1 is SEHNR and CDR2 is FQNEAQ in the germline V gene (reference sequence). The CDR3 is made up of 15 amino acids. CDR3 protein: CASSSRGGPTGELFF. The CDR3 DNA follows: TGTGCCAGCAGCTCCCGGGGGGGGCCCACCGGGGAGCTGTTTTTT.

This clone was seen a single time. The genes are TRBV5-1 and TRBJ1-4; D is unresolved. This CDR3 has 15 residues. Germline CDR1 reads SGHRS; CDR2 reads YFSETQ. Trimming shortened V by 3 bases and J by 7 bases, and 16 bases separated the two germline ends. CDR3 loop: CASSSSGTTGEKLFF. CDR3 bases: TGCGCCAGCAGCTCATCCGGAACCACGGGTGAAAAACTGTTTTTT.

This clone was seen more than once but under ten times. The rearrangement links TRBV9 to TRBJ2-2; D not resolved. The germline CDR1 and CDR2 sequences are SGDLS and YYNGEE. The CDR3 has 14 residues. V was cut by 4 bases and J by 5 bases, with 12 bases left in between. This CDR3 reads CASSSSSETGELFF. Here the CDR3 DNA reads TGTGCCAGCAGCTCCTCCAGCGAAACCGGGGAGCTGTTTTTT. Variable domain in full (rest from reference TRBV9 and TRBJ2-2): DSGVTQTPKHLITATGQRVTLRCSPRSGDLSVYWYQQSLDQGLQFLIQYYNGEERAKGNILERFSAQQFPDLHSELNLSSLELGDSALYFCASSSSSETGELFFGEGSRLTVL.

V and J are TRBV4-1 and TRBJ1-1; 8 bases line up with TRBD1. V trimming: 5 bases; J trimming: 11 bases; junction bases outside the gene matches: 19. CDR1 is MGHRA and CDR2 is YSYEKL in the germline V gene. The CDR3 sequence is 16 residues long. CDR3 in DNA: TGCGCCAGCAGCTACAGGGGGAATGGGGGAGAGGGATATGCTTTCTTT. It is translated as CASSYRGNGGEGYAFF.

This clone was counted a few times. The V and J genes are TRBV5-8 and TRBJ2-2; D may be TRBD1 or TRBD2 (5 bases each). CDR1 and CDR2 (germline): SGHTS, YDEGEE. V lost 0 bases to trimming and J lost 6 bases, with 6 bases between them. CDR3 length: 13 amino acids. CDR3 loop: CASSLGGAGELFF. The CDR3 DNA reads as TGTGCCAGCAGCTTGGGAGGGGCCGGGGAGCTGTTTTTT.